This TCR beta chain was captured by sequencing in a study of T cell changes during pregnancy in multiple sclerosis. Trimming pared 5 bases from V and 5 bases from J, leaving 9 bases between. Germline CDR1 is SGDLS and CDR2 is YYNGEE. The CDR3 sequence is 12 residues long. Some clones are missing from TCRdb's copy, which holds only in-frame ones; the method was immunoSEQ multiplex PCR. Of approximately 50,000 clones in the sample, approximately 91% were seen once. The sequences come from CD8+ T cells from peripheral blood mononuclear cells, collected after pregnancy. This chain connects TRBV9 to TRBJ2-3; D possibly corresponds to TRBD2 (6 bases). The sequence came from a female donor with multiple sclerosis, enrolled in a pregnancy study. CDR3: CASRGLEDTQYF. The DNA of the CDR3 is TGTGCCAGCAGGGGACTGGAAGATACGCAGTATTTT.